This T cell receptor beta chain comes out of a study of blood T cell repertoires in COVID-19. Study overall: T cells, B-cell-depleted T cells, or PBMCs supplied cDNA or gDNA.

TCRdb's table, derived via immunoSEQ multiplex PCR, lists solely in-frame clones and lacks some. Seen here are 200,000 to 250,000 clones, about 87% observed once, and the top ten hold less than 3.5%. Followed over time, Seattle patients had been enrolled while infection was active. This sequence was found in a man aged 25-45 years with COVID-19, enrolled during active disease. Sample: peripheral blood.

The CDR3 sequence is CASSRNRGDEQYF. The DNA for the CDR3 is TGTGCCAGCAGCCGCAACAGGGGGGACGAGCAGTACTTC. V and J are TRBV11-3 and TRBJ2-7; 8 positions match TRBD1. The junction had 5 bases not matched to a gene; V was cut back by 5 bases and J by 5 bases. Germline V gene lookup returns CDR1 SGHNT and CDR2 YENEEA. This CDR3 has 13 residues.